Described below is a single TCR beta chain sequence and its context. As yet, its antigen is unknown. This record comes from a study of cytomegalovirus exposure and HLA in healthy donors. This PCR relied on a set of 60 Vbeta primers and 13 Jbeta primers. TCRdb's table, derived via immunoSEQ multiplex PCR, lists solely in-frame clones and lacks some. The sample has fewer than 200,000 clones, 60% to 85% seen once. V lost 6 bases, J lost 5 bases, and 7 bases stayed unmatched. Per the germline V gene, CDR1 is MNHEY and CDR2 is SMNVEV (reference sequence). The CDR3 contains 14 residues. Study outcomes and limitations: CMV serostatus was the only immune exposure information that was available. A cluster of highly shared sequence variants was likely a sequencing artifact. Near-uniform donor sequencing depth was presumed by presence/absence analyses. For most TCR beta V segments, an earlier analysis put the productive rate at about 90% or about 30% of the time.

Sequenced input: PBMCs. The sequence was collected from a man under 40 in good health and CMV-seropositive. The chain uses TRBV27 and TRBJ1-1, with 9 bases matching TRBD1. For the CDR3, the DNA is TGTGCCAGCAGCCCTCAGACAGGGGGTACTGAAGCTTTCTTT. The encoded protein is CASSPQTGGTEAFF.